This section outlines one T cell receptor (beta chain) sequence together with its context. Authors' methods: Amplification with reference gene primers provided the estimates of nucleated cell counts. Assay used: immunoSEQ multiplex PCR; TCRdb lists only in-frame clones, some missing. V, J and clone size are those of that table, while D and trimming were read from the DNA. The sample shows approximately 91,000 clones, 70% to 85% of them seen only once. The sample belongs to a study of blood T cell repertoires in COVID-19. Study context: Sites in the United States, Italy and Spain provided acute and convalescent COVID-19 samples. Sources were T cells, B-cell-depleted T cells, or PBMCs; the material itself was cDNA or gDNA.

Trimming stripped 8 bases from V and 1 base from J, with 8 bases between. This CDR3 region has 12 residues. CDR1 is MDHEN, CDR2 SYDVKM, per germline. This receptor was taken from a man between 65 and 85 years old with acute or convalescent COVID-19. Source material: peripheral blood. The J gene is TRBJ2-5, the V gene TRBV28, with a weak D call TRBD1 (5 bases). In DNA, the CDR3 is TGTGCCAGCGGGGCCACCCAAGAGACCCAGTACTTC. It translates to CASGATQETQYF.